The present TCR beta chain was sequenced within a study of CD8 T cells in Susac syndrome. Sequencing of TCR beta was performed on blood CD8+ T cells and on blood CD4+ T cells. The study used healthy donors as controls matched for age and sex. TEMRA cells were FACS-enriched, unlike CD8+ and CD4+ T cells, which were negatively isolated. RNA totalling roughly 0.45 to 1 ug underwent reverse transcription with random hexamers. With immunoSEQ multiplex PCR, TCR beta CDR3 was amplified across 54 Vbeta and 13 Jbeta. TCRdb reprocessed the immunoSEQ multiplex PCR reads with MiXCR, giving one entry per CDR3 protein. This sample has some 200,000 distinct CDR3 sequences; less than 95% occur once, and the top ten carry 0.08% to 0.11%. The CDR3 consists of 14 residues. The trim removed 6 bases at V and 2 bases at J, leaving 1 base unmatched.

Sequenced input: CD4+ T cells from PBMCs. The chain employs TRBV12-3 or TRBV12-4 and TRBJ2-7; 13 nucleotides align to TRBD2. The receptor was isolated from a human donor in good health. The CDR3 sequence: CASRGLAGAYEQYF. In DNA, the CDR3 is TGTGCCAGCAGAGGACTAGCGGGAGCCTACGAGCAGTACTTC.